The 18 T cell receptor beta chains below come from one sample, sequenced in a study of cytomegalovirus exposure and HLA in healthy donors. Vbeta (60) and Jbeta (13) primers were used in the PCR. Only in-frame clones appear in the TCRdb table, and some are missing; sequencing was by immunoSEQ multiplex PCR. The sample gives approximately 180,000 clones, 70% to 90% of which show up once; roughly 1.7% is in the top ten. The specimen sequenced was PBMCs. The receptors come from a woman between 18 and 30 years old in good health and CMV-seronegative.

The gene calls are TRBV9 and TRBJ2-2; 14 bases match TRBD2. With 4 bases clipped from V and 1 base from J, the junction kept 6 bases outside the gene matches. Germline lookup yields CDR1 SGDLS and CDR2 YYNGEE. This CDR3 region has 18 residues. CDR3 amino acids: CASSKPGLAGVNTGELFF. The CDR3 DNA reads TGTGCCAGCAGCAAACCGGGACTAGCGGGAGTGAACACCGGGGAGCTGTTTTTT.

This clone has only a few counts. The chain couples TRBV6-1 to TRBJ2-1, with a possible D match to TRBD1 (6 bases). V was pared by 6 bases and J by 8 bases, with 17 bases between. CDR1 is MNHNS, CDR2 SASEGT, per germline. This CDR3 region has 14 residues. This CDR3 is CASRRGAGADEQFF. For the CDR3, the DNA is TGTGCCAGCAGGCGAGGGGCAGGGGCAGATGAGCAGTTCTTC.

V and J are TRBV7-9 and TRBJ2-2; the match to TRBD2 covers 7 bases. Looked up from germline, CDR1 is SEHNR and CDR2 is FQNEAQ (reference sequence). This CDR3 comprises 13 residues. CDR3 in amino acids: CAPRGRHTGELFF. The DNA for the CDR3 is TGTGCGCCGCGGGGGAGGCACACCGGGGAGCTGTTTTTT.

The rearrangement links TRBV7-9 to TRBJ1-2, with TRBD1 matching over 9 bases. V gave up 5 bases and J gave up 3 bases; unmatched junction bases: 7. CDR3 size: 15 residues. CDR1 SEHNR and CDR2 FQNEAQ come from the germline V gene (reference sequence). CDR3 in DNA: TGTGCCAGCAGCGCGGACAGGGGACTGTACTATGGCTACACCTTC. It yields the protein CASSADRGLYYGYTF.

The V and J genes are TRBV28 and TRBJ2-3, with a possible D match to TRBD2 (7 bases). Trimming took off 3 bases at V and 3 bases at J, with 19 bases between the two ends. The germline V gene encodes CDR1 MDHEN and CDR2 SYDVKM. CDR3 length: 17 amino acids. CDR3 in DNA: TGTGCCAGCAGTTTCGGGTGGGGGGGAAGGGGGACAGATACGCAGTATTTT. It specifies CASSFGWGGRGTDTQYF.

This rearrangement joins TRBV30 to TRBJ2-4; unclear D gene. Looked up from germline, CDR1 is GTSNPN and CDR2 is SVGIG (reference sequence). The CDR3 sequence is 11 residues long. V dropped 2 bases and J dropped 9 bases, with 8 bases sitting between them. The CDR3 nucleotides are TGTGCCTGGAGTAATGGCGGCATTCAGTACTTC. This codes for CAWSNGGIQYF. The full variable domain, completed using reference TRBV30 and TRBJ2-4, is SQTIHQWPATLVQPVGSPLSLECTVEGTSNPNLYWYRQAAGRGLQLLFYSVGIGQISSEVPQNLSASRPQDRQFILSSKKLLLSDSGFYLCAWSNGGIQYFGAGTRLSVL.

This clone occurred once. The gene calls are TRBV7-9 and TRBJ2-7, with 7 bases lining up with TRBD1. Germline V CDR1 and CDR2: SEHNR, FQNEAQ (reference sequence). The J segment lost 3 bases and the V segment lost 4 bases, leaving 6 bases of the junction unmatched. CDR3 length: 14 amino acids. CDR3 DNA: TGTGCCAGCAGCTCTTACAGGGGCGTCTACGAGCAGTACTTC. As protein: CASSSYRGVYEQYF.

The rearrangement joins TRBV9 to TRBJ2-5; D is undetermined. Trimming took 3 bases from V and 4 from J, leaving 13 bases between them. Germline values: CDR1 SGDLS, CDR2 YYNGEE. The CDR3 loop spans 14 amino acids. The CDR3 nucleotides are TGTGCCAGCAGCGGAGGCTCGACGACAGAGACCCAGTACTTC. Its protein product is CASSGGSTTETQYF.

This chain uses TRBV27 with TRBJ2-5, with TRBD2 as a possible D gene (5 bases). The CDR3 totals 16 residues. V dropped 3 bases and J dropped 6 bases, with 20 bases sitting between them. The V gene's germline CDR1 is MNHEY and CDR2 SMNVEV (reference sequence). This chain's CDR3 is CASSFSSSPGSQTQYF. The CDR3 nucleotides read TGTGCCAGCAGTTTTTCCTCCTCCCCGGGGAGTCAGACCCAGTACTTC.

The V and J genes are TRBV4-1 and TRBJ2-7; possibly TRBD1 for D (6 bases). Per the germline V gene, CDR1 is MGHRA and CDR2 is YSYEKL. V was clipped by 1 base and J by 2 bases, with 12 bases between them. This CDR3 has 15 amino acids. In DNA, the CDR3 is TGCGCCAGCAGCCAAGGACAGGCGCTCCCCTACGAGCAGTACTTC. Translated: CASSQGQALPYEQYF.

The chain combines TRBV28 with TRBJ2-1, with D possibly matching TRBD2 (6 bases). Germline V gives CDR1 MDHEN, CDR2 SYDVKM. Between the trimmed V and J ends, which lost 6 bases and 3 bases, there was a span of 15 bases. The length of the CDR3 is 15 residues. The CDR3 sequence is CASRSVGGDYNEQFF. In nucleotides, the CDR3 is TGTGCCAGCAGGTCCGTTGGCGGGGACTACAATGAGCAGTTCTTC.

This clone has more than one count but fewer than ten. The chain uses TRBV18 and TRBJ1-5; the match to TRBD1 covers 12 bases. Germline lookup yields CDR1 KGHSH and CDR2 LQKENI. The CDR3 contains 13 residues. V gave up 2 bases and J gave up 16 bases; unmatched junction bases: 6. CDR3 DNA: TGTGCCAGCTCACCAGAGGGGGACAGGGGGCCCCATTTT. Translating it yields CASSPEGDRGPHF.

J is TRBJ2-7 and V is TRBV5-5, with 9 bases identical to TRBD2. After removal of 7 bases from V and 0 bases from J, the junction contained 20 bases not matched to a gene. Germline V gene data show CDR1 as SGHKS and CDR2 as YYEKEE (reference sequence). The CDR3 covers 19 residues. CDR3 nucleotides: TGTGCCAGCGGGGCGAGCAGAGGGCTAGCGGGAAGGAGCTCCTACGAGCAGTACTTC. This codes for CASGASRGLAGRSSYEQYF.

The V gene is TRBV7-9, the J gene TRBJ2-1; D remains ambiguous. Germline lookup yields CDR1 SEHNR and CDR2 FQNEAQ (reference sequence). CDR3 length: 15 residues. V lost 0 bases to trimming and J lost 0 bases, with 6 bases between them. CDR3 sequence: CASSLAGISYNEQFF. CDR3 nucleotide sequence: TGTGCCAGCAGCTTAGCTGGCATCTCCTACAATGAGCAGTTCTTC.

This rearrangement joins TRBV20-1 to TRBJ1-2; D ambiguous. The length of the CDR3 is 11 residues. The ends were cut back, 3 bases at V and 8 bases at J, with 10 bases in the middle. Germline V CDR1 and CDR2: DFQATT, SNEGSKA (reference sequence). CDR3 region: CSASPGGGYTF. As DNA, the CDR3 is TGCAGTGCTAGCCCTGGAGGGGGCTACACCTTC.

This chain links TRBV6-6 with TRBJ2-7, with 9 bases aligning to TRBD1. The CDR3 loop spans 14 amino acids. Looked up from germline, CDR1 is MNHNY and CDR2 is SVGAGI (reference sequence). With V trimmed by 5 bases and J by 5 bases, 7 bases remained unmatched. The CDR3 coding sequence is TGTGCCAGCAGTAACGGACAGGGGAAGAACGAGCAGTACTTC. It encodes CASSNGQGKNEQYF.

V and J are TRBV19 and TRBJ2-1; TRBD2 agrees at 13 bases. With 10 bases clipped from V and 3 bases from J, the junction kept 3 bases outside the gene matches. The CDR3 contains 14 residues. Germline values: CDR1 LNHDA, CDR2 SQIVND (reference sequence). The CDR3 region is CATRTSGGYNEQFF. The CDR3 region has the DNA TGTGCCACCCGGACTAGCGGGGGCTACAATGAGCAGTTCTTC.

The chain combines TRBV11-3 with TRBJ2-7; TRBD2 agrees at 9 bases. V trimming: 3 bases; J trimming: 5 bases; junction bases outside the gene matches: 20. The CDR3 has 19 residues. Germline CDR1 reads SGHNT; CDR2 reads YENEEA. The CDR3 region is CASSLKGMVAGVVSHEQYF. As DNA, the CDR3 is TGTGCCAGCAGCTTGAAAGGGATGGTAGCGGGAGTAGTTAGCCACGAGCAGTACTTC.